Presented here are 7 T cell receptor beta chains from one specimen sequenced in a study of blood T cell repertoires in COVID-19. Some clones are missing from TCRdb's copy, which holds only in-frame ones; the method was immunoSEQ multiplex PCR. The sample comprises 200,000 to 300,000 clones, over 80% of which are singletons, and 5.5% to 7.5% rests with the top ten. The source material was peripheral blood. Every receptor here comes from a woman in her fifties or sixties with active or convalescent COVID-19.

The chain combines TRBV7-2 with TRBJ1-3; 8 positions match TRBD1. CDR3 length equals 16 residues. Germline trimming cut 5 bases from V and 2 bases from J; bases unmatched to any gene: 8. The V gene's germline CDR1 is SGHTA and CDR2 FQGNSA. The CDR3 sequence: CASSLGQGAAGNTIYF. The CDR3 DNA follows: TGTGCCAGCAGCCTTGGACAGGGAGCAGCTGGAAACACCATATATTTT.

V usage is TRBV28 and J usage is TRBJ1-5, with D perhaps matching TRBD1 (6 bases). The CDR3 sequence is 12 residues long. Trimming stripped 9 bases from V and 2 bases from J, with 8 bases between. Germline-derived CDR1 and CDR2 are MDHEN and SYDVKM. In DNA form, the CDR3 reads TGTGCCAGTAGACAGGGCAATCAGCCCCAGCATTTT. This gives the protein CASRQGNQPQHF.

The CDR3 nucleotides are TGTGCCAGTAGTGTGACTAGACAAGAGACCCAGTACTTC. It yields the protein CASSVTRQETQYF. The chain combines TRBV19 with TRBJ2-5; D may be TRBD2 (6 bases). The germline V gene encodes CDR1 LNHDA and CDR2 SQIVND (reference sequence). This CDR3 spans 13 amino acids. With 5 bases removed from V and 2 bases from J, the gap between germline ends came to 9 bases.

The count of this clone is one. This chain connects TRBV18 to TRBJ2-7, with TRBD2 identical over 11 bases. With 3 bases clipped from V and 1 base from J, the junction kept 14 bases outside the gene matches. CDR1 is KGHSH, CDR2 LQKENI, per germline. The CDR3 is 19 residues long. CDR3: CASSPQTSGTPGGSYEQYF. CDR3 coding DNA: TGTGCCAGCTCACCTCAGACTAGCGGGACCCCGGGCGGATCCTACGAGCAGTACTTC.

The chain couples TRBV3-1 (or the pseudogene TRBV3-2) to TRBJ1-4; 7 nucleotides match TRBD1. The CDR3 has 17 amino acids. From germline, CDR1 is LGHDT and CDR2 YNNKEL (reference sequence). The J segment lost 3 bases and the V segment lost 4 bases, leaving 11 bases of the junction unmatched. In DNA form, the CDR3 reads TGTGCCAGCAGCCCACCCAGACCCGGGACAGCTAATGAAAAACTGTTTTTT. It codes for CASSPPRPGTANEKLFF.

J is TRBJ2-5 and V is TRBV5-5; 7 nucleotides line up with TRBD2. The V gene's germline CDR1 is SGHKS and CDR2 YYEKEE (reference sequence). CDR3 size: 18 residues. V lost 0 bases, J lost 5 bases, and 16 bases stayed unmatched. The CDR3 sequence is CASSLGALWGGRGETQYF. In nucleotides, the CDR3 is TGTGCCAGCAGCTTGGGGGCCCTATGGGGCGGGAGAGGGGAGACCCAGTACTTC.

This chain uses TRBV5-1 with TRBJ1-2; weak D call: TRBD1 (5 bases). CDR1 and CDR2 (germline): SGHRS, YFSETQ. V was clipped by 0 bases and J by 8 bases, with 14 bases between them. CDR3 length: 14 amino acids. The CDR3 loop is CASSLAERGLGYTF. DNA of the CDR3: TGCGCCAGCAGCTTGGCCGAGCGGGGCCTGGGCTACACCTTC.